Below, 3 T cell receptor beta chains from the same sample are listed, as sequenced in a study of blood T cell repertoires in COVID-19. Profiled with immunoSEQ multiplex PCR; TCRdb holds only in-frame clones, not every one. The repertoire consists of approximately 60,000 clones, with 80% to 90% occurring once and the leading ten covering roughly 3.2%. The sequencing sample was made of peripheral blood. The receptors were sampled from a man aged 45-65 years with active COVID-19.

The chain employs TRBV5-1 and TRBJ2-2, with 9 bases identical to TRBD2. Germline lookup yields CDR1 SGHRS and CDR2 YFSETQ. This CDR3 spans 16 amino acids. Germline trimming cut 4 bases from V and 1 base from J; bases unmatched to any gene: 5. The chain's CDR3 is CASSISGGLNTGELFF. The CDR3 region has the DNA TGCGCCAGCAGCATTAGCGGGGGACTGAACACCGGGGAGCTGTTTTTT.

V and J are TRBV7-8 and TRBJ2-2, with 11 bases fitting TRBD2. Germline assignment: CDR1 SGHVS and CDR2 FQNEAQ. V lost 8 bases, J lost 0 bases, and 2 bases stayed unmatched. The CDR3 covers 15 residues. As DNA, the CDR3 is TGTGCCAGCGTACTAGCGGGAGCGAACACCGGGGAGCTGTTTTTT. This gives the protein CASVLAGANTGELFF.

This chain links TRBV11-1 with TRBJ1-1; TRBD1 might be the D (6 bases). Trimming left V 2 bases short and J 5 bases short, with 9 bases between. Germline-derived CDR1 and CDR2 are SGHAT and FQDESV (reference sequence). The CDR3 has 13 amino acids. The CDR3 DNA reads TGTGCCAGCAGCTTAAACAGGGCTACTGAAGCTTTCTTT. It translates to CASSLNRATEAFF.